A selection of T cell receptor beta chains follows, all from one sample in a study of T cells in Graves' hyperthyroidism and ophthalmopathy. A single record per CDR3 protein comes from TCRdb applying MiXCR to the multiplex PCR reads. Here the sample spans some 350,000 distinct CDR3 sequences, 19% being singletons. Sequenced material: blood. The receptors here all came from a woman between 18 and 29 years old with Graves' hyperthyroidism. Both conserved end residues are part of each CDR3. Each record gives: V gene, J gene, clone size, D gene, CDR3 DNA, CDR3 protein. The D gene is left open where the match is weak. Some rows mark clone size as missing; the rest say once, few, many or name a class of expanded clone.

>TRBV7-9|TRBJ2-7|many|.
TGTGCCAGCAGCCCCATAGACGAGCAGTACTTC
CASSPIDEQYF
>TRBV28|TRBJ1-1|many|TRBD1
TGTGCCAGCATCGTACCATCCGGACAGGGAAGTCGAGAAGCTTTCTTT
CASIVPSGQGSREAFF
>TRBV5-5|TRBJ2-5|.|TRBD1
TGTGCCAGCAGCTTCCCTCCGGGACAGGGCCAAGAGACCCAGTACTTC
CASSFPPGQGQETQYF
>TRBV6-5|TRBJ1-1|many|TRBD1
TGTGCCAGCAGTTCCGGGACAGGGTACACTGAAGCTTTCTTT
CASSSGTGYTEAFF
>TRBV20-1|TRBJ2-7|many|.
TGCAGTGCTCCCCGTGACATTTCCTACGAGCAGTACTTC
CSAPRDISYEQYF
>TRBV5-1|TRBJ1-1|.|.
TGCGCCAGCAGCTTTTTGGGGGTCACTGAAGCTTTCTTT
CASSFLGVTEAFF
>TRBV19|TRBJ1-2|many|.
TGTGCCAGTAGTATCGCGCAAGATGATGCTCGAGGCTACACCTTC
CASSIAQDDARGYTF
>TRBV5-1|TRBJ2-7|few|TRBD1
TGCGCCAGCAGCTTGGGACAGGGCGGTTCCGGGTACTTC
CASSLGQGGSGYF
>TRBV7-2|TRBJ2-7|many|.
TGTGCCAGCAGCTCCTCCGGCGTTCCTTCCTACGAGCAGTACTTC
CASSSSGVPSYEQYF
>TRBV6-1|TRBJ1-1|.|TRBD1
TGTGCCAGCAGCCCCCTAAGGACAGGGGAAACTGAAGCTTTCTTT
CASSPLRTGETEAFF
>TRBV27|TRBJ2-7|.|TRBD2
TGTGCCAGCAAACTTAGCGGGATCTCCTACGAGCAGTACTTC
CASKLSGISYEQYF
>TRBV20-1|TRBJ1-2|many|TRBD1
TGCAGTGCTGTCGAATCCGGGACAGGGGACGGCTACACCTTC
CSAVESGTGDGYTF
>TRBV11-2|TRBJ1-5|many|.
TGTGCCAGCAGCCGAGGGAGCAATCAGCCCCAGCATTTT
CASSRGSNQPQHF
>TRBV18|TRBJ1-1|few|TRBD1
TGTGCCAGCTCACCACCGTGGAACAGGGGGGGGTCGACTGAAGCTTTCTTT
CASSPPWNRGGSTEAFF
>TRBV5-1|TRBJ1-2|many|.
TGCGCCAGCAGCTTGGCAATGGTCCTGGGGGTTGACGGCTACACCTTC
CASSLAMVLGVDGYTF
>TRBV7-2|TRBJ2-5|many|.
TGTGCCAGCAGCGCAAGAGGTACAGAGACCCAGTACTTC
CASSARGTETQYF
>TRBV29-1|TRBJ2-5|many|TRBD2
TGCAGCGTTGGTCAAGCGGGGGGGCAGACCCAGTACTTC
CSVGQAGGQTQYF
>TRBV20-1|TRBJ1-5|many|TRBD1
TGCAGTGCAAGTATGCCGGGACAGGGTGGGTATAGCAATCAGCCCCAGCATTTT
CSASMPGQGGYSNQPQHF
>TRBV6-1|TRBJ1-5|many|.
TGTGCCAGCAGGGGATGGACAATTTATAGCAATCAGCCCCAGCATTTT
CASRGWTIYSNQPQHF
>TRBV2|TRBJ1-5|many|TRBD1
TGTGCCAGCAACCCGGGACAGGGCAAGCAGCCCCAGCATTTT
CASNPGQGKQPQHF
>TRBV5-1|TRBJ2-5|.|TRBD2
TGCGCCAGCAGCTTACCCCCCGGGGGGGCAGAAGAGACCCAGTACTTC
CASSLPPGGAEETQYF
>TRBV28|TRBJ1-1|many|.
TGTGCCAGCAGTCAAGGGGGTGGGATGAACACTGAAGCTTTCTTT
CASSQGGGMNTEAFF
>TRBV12-5|TRBJ2-7|.|.
TGTGCTAGTGGACAGGAAATTATGCCCTACGAGCAGTACTTC
CASGQEIMPYEQYF
>TRBV27|TRBJ2-2|many|TRBD2
TGTGCCAGCAGTTCTCCCGGGGGTAGCGGGAGCAACACCGGGGAGCTGTTTTTT
CASSSPGGSGSNTGELFF
>TRBV12-3/TRBV12-4|TRBJ2-5|many|.
TGTGCCAGCAGTCGGACTTTGGGAGAGACCCAGTACTTC
CASSRTLGETQYF
>TRBV10-2|TRBJ1-5|.|TRBD1
TGCGCCAGCAGTGATTCAGGGGGCGGACAGCCCCAGCATTTT
CASSDSGGGQPQHF
>TRBV29-1|TRBJ1-2|many|.
TGCAGCACATCGCGGGGGGCGGATGGCTACACCTTC
CSTSRGADGYTF
>TRBV12-3/TRBV12-4|TRBJ1-5|.|.
TGTGCCAGCAGTCGGGACCATAGCAATCAGCCCCAGCATTTT
CASSRDHSNQPQHF
>TRBV7-3|TRBJ2-3|.|.
TGTGCCAGCAGCTTGTTACCGGGGGATACGCAGTATTTT
CASSLLPGDTQYF
>TRBV28|TRBJ2-2|.|.
TGTGCCTCAGAGGGGGTCACCGGGGAGCTGTTTTTT
CASEGVTGELFF
>TRBV4-1|TRBJ1-1|many|.
TGCGCCAGCAGCCACGATCTGTCGGGGGCGAGGAACACTGAAGCTTTCTTT
CASSHDLSGARNTEAFF
>TRBV6-1|TRBJ2-7|.|.
TGTGCCAGCACCAAAAGGGTGGGGCAGGCCTCCTACGAGCAGTACTTC
CASTKRVGQASYEQYF